This TCR beta chain was sequenced for a study of blood T cells in healthy people across ages. Study at large: Per two T cells, template switching captured roughly one barcoded beta molecule.

This clonotype was found a few times. Antigen: not known. V was pared by 1 base and J by 5 bases, with 6 bases of the junction left unmatched. Germline V CDR1 and CDR2: SGHTA, FQGNSA. The CDR3 has 15 amino acids. Study-wide results and limits: Whereas aged donors had fewer naive CD4+ cells, long-lived donors had more of them and higher diversity.

Then a second PCR, running roughly 7 to 11 cycles, was carried out with a sample-barcoded 5' primer and a J-beta primer mix. Tags on each cDNA molecule came from a template-switch adaptor with 12 random nucleotides. TCRdb redid the calling of the 5' RACE reads with MiXCR, one entry per CDR3 protein. The table records 1.5 million to 2 million distinct CDR3 sequences, less than 50% of them present only once. What was sequenced was blood. The source of this sequence is a woman aged 40 to 50 in good health. V usage is TRBV7-2 and J usage is TRBJ1-2; 8 nucleotides line up with TRBD1. CDR3 region: CASSLGRGQRYGYTF. The CDR3 nucleotides are TGTGCCAGCAGCTTAGGCAGGGGGCAGAGGTATGGCTACACCTTC.